The following is a TCR beta chain sequence with its context. Its matching antigen is unknown. Axillary draining lymph nodes of breast cancer patients supplied the node samples. One entry per CDR3 protein results from TCRdb running MiXCR on the multiplex PCR reads. Of roughly 80,000 distinct CDR3 sequences in the sample, approximately 19% were seen once. Germline CDR1 and CDR2: MDHEN and SYDVKM. The CDR3 has 13 amino acids. Deletions cut 11 bases from V and 3 bases from J, with 14 bases between. The sample is drawn from a study of breast tumors, draining lymph nodes, adjacent tissues. Points from the study as a whole: Most tumor T cells seemingly derive from lymph node, then expand in tumor. Tumor repertoires ranked between lymph nodes and nontumor tissue in diversity, with V and J gene preferences. That most tumor T cells come from lymph nodes remained unproven.

The sample consisted of axillary lymph node tissue. This TCR was recovered from a female donor with breast cancer. Some clones in this sample may be carry-over from other donors' samples. The chain combines TRBV28 with TRBJ1-3, with D possibly TRBD1 on 6 matching bases. The CDR3 DNA follows: TGTGCCGGCAATGAGGGGGGTGGAAACACCATATATTTT. This encodes CAGNEGGGNTIYF.